The 22 T cell receptor beta chains below come from one sample, sequenced in a study of blood T cell repertoires in COVID-19. Only in-frame clones appear in the TCRdb table, and some are missing; sequencing was by immunoSEQ multiplex PCR. Of a few hundred thousand clones listed, approximately 90% are singletons. The sample consisted of PBMCs or T cells enriched from blood (not recorded which). These receptors came from a young woman who had been exposed to COVID-19.

This chain links TRBV10-3 with TRBJ2-3; 7 nucleotides align to TRBD1. The CDR3 runs to 14 residues. Germline CDR1 and CDR2: ENHRY and SYGVKD. The V segment lost 2 bases and the J segment 5 bases; nucleotides outside the gene matches: 4. The CDR3 loop reads CAISEGQVGDTQYF. CDR3 nucleotides: TGTGCCATCAGTGAGGGACAGGTGGGAGATACGCAGTATTTT.

J is TRBJ1-2 and V is TRBV4-2, with 7 nucleotides matching TRBD1. The CDR3 has 16 residues. Germline lookup yields CDR1 LGHNA and CDR2 YNFKEQ. V was pared by 0 bases and J by 2 bases, with 6 bases of the junction left unmatched. The CDR3 reads CASSQDWDSGNYGYTF. The CDR3 DNA reads TGTGCCAGCAGCCAAGATTGGGACAGTGGAAACTATGGCTACACCTTC.

Only one count was recorded for this clone. V usage is TRBV5-1 and J usage is TRBJ2-5, with D perhaps matching TRBD2 (7 bases). CDR1 is SGHRS, CDR2 YFSETQ, per germline. V was pared by 0 bases and J by 1 base, with 10 bases between. This CDR3 has 15 amino acids. The CDR3 loop reads CASSLEGGVQETQYF. CDR3 bases: TGCGCCAGCAGCTTGGAAGGGGGGGTCCAAGAGACCCAGTACTTC.

The rearrangement links TRBV3-1 (or the pseudogene TRBV3-2) to TRBJ2-1, with 12 nucleotides matching TRBD2. Unmatched junction bases numbered 6, after V lost 11 bases and J lost 7 bases. Germline V gives CDR1 LGHDT, CDR2 YNNKEL (reference sequence). The CDR3 has 13 residues. The CDR3 DNA reads as TGTGCCGTGCGACTAGCGGGAGCTAATGAGCAGTTCTTC. Translation gives CAVRLAGANEQFF.

This clone has more than one count but fewer than ten. Other nucleotide sequences from this sample produce the same CDR3. The chain links TRBV5-5 to TRBJ2-7; a possible D gene is TRBD1 (6 bases). The CDR3 sequence is 15 residues long. The V end lost 0 bases, the J end lost 1 base, and 11 bases lay between the germline ends. Germline CDR1 SGHKS, CDR2 YYEKEE (reference sequence). In DNA form, the CDR3 reads TGTGCCAGCAGCTTGGAGACAGGATATTCCTACGAGCAGTACTTC. Amino acid sequence: CASSLETGYSYEQYF.

This clone has only one observation. The chain employs TRBV3-1 (or the pseudogene TRBV3-2) and TRBJ1-1; no definite D call. Germline V lookup: CDR1 LGHDT, CDR2 YNNKEL (reference sequence). Trimming took 2 bases from V and 5 from J, leaving 6 bases between them. This CDR3 contains 12 residues. The CDR3 DNA reads as TGTGCCAGCAGCCAACCGGGGACTGAAGCTTTCTTT. It is translated as CASSQPGTEAFF.

This chain joins TRBV18 and TRBJ2-3, with a possible D match to TRBD2 (5 bases). CDR3 size: 19 residues. V lost 0 bases and J 0 bases, leaving 19 bases between the germline ends. CDR1 is KGHSH, CDR2 LQKENI, per germline. This CDR3 is CASSPPLTNAEISTDTQYF. The CDR3 bases are TGTGCCAGCTCACCACCTTTGACTAACGCAGAAATAAGCACAGATACGCAGTATTTT.

The chain combines TRBV4-2 with TRBJ1-2; 8 bases are shared with TRBD1. V gave up 3 bases and J gave up 3 bases; unmatched junction bases: 3. Germline CDR1 is LGHNA and CDR2 is YNFKEQ. The CDR3 contains 14 residues. CDR3 nucleotide sequence: TGTGCCAGCAGCCAGGCAGGGGGCGACTATGGCTACACCTTC. Amino acids: CASSQAGGDYGYTF.

The chain is built from TRBV3-1 (or the pseudogene TRBV3-2) and TRBJ2-7; the match to TRBD2 covers 15 bases. V gave up 7 bases and J gave up 4 bases; unmatched junction bases: 5. This CDR3 has 15 amino acids. Germline CDR1 and CDR2: LGHDT and YNNKEL (reference sequence). CDR3 coding DNA: TGTGCCAGCACTCCCGGACTAGCGGGAGGGTACGAGCAGTACTTC. Translating gives CASTPGLAGGYEQYF.

With respect to this clone: This same CDR3 is encoded by further DNA sequences in the sample. V usage is TRBV3-1 (or the pseudogene TRBV3-2) and J usage is TRBJ2-7, with 7 bases lining up with TRBD1. The CDR3 has 14 residues. Losses at the gene ends were 1 base for V and 1 base for J; bases not matched to a gene: 1. The germline V gene encodes CDR1 LGHDT and CDR2 YNNKEL (reference sequence). The CDR3 spells CASSQGRGSYEQYF. DNA of the CDR3: TGTGCCAGCAGCCAAGGCAGGGGGTCCTACGAGCAGTACTTC.

The chain has TRBV25-1 and TRBJ2-7; TRBD1 matches 9 bases. This CDR3 has 14 residues. The V and J ends lost 9 bases and 1 base, in that order; junction bases with no gene match: 7. Germline V gene lookup returns CDR1 MGHDK and CDR2 SYGVNS. The CDR3 DNA follows: TGTGCCAGTAGCCCCGGGACAGGGTCCTACGAGCAGTACTTC. It specifies CASSPGTGSYEQYF.

The rearrangement joins TRBV4-2 to TRBJ2-1; possibly TRBD2 for D (7 bases). V shed 6 bases and J shed 9 bases, with 24 bases lying between them. The germline gives CDR1 LGHNA, CDR2 YNFKEQ. This CDR3 comprises 16 residues. The CDR3 loop is CASSPQGGGARAEQFF. The CDR3 region has the DNA TGTGCCAGCAGTCCACAAGGGGGGGGAGCTCGGGCTGAGCAGTTCTTC.

The chain carries TRBV11-3 and TRBJ1-1, with TRBD1 matching 8 bases. V gave up 4 bases and J gave up 4 bases; unmatched junction bases: 14. The CDR3 runs 17 residues. Germline CDR1 and CDR2: SGHNT and YENEEA. The CDR3 DNA reads as TGTGCCAGCAGCTCCGGATACGGACAGGGTGGGGGCACTGAAGCTTTCTTT. It is translated as CASSSGYGQGGGTEAFF.

DNA for the CDR3: TGTGCCAGCTCACCATACCTGGAGGAAAAACTGTTTTTT. Encoded protein: CASSPYLEEKLFF. V gene TRBV18 combines with J gene TRBJ1-4, with unresolved D. The germline gives CDR1 KGHSH, CDR2 LQKENI. The V gene lost 2 bases and the J gene lost 8 bases, with 9 bases spanning the gap. The CDR3 is 13 amino acids.

V gene TRBV28 combines with J gene TRBJ2-2; 11 positions agree with TRBD1. There are 16 residues in the CDR3. Germline assignment: CDR1 MDHEN and CDR2 SYDVKM. After removal of 1 base from V and 7 bases from J, the junction contained 5 bases not matched to a gene. The CDR3 DNA is TGTGCCAGCAGTTTATACGGACAGGGGGCTATCGGGGAGCTGTTTTTT. Translating it yields CASSLYGQGAIGELFF.

The chain uses TRBV3-1 (or the pseudogene TRBV3-2) and TRBJ2-7; D is perhaps TRBD2 (6 bases). With 0 bases removed from V and 7 bases from J, the gap between germline ends came to 16 bases. The CDR3 length is 15 residues. Per the germline V gene, CDR1 is LGHDT and CDR2 is YNNKEL (reference sequence). DNA for the CDR3: TGTGCCAGCAGCCAAGAGAACGGAGGGCCGATGGAGCAGTACTTC. Protein sequence: CASSQENGGPMEQYF.

The rearrangement links TRBV18 to TRBJ1-5; no clear D gene. Germline V gene lookup returns CDR1 KGHSH and CDR2 LQKENI. V was trimmed by 4 bases and J by 0 bases, leaving 16 bases between them. CDR3 length: 17 residues. The CDR3 DNA follows: TGTGCCAGCTCACGTGGAGACCGCCGATATAGCAATCAGCCCCAGCATTTT. This encodes CASSRGDRRYSNQPQHF.

The chain joins TRBV28 to TRBJ2-1; 8 bases line up with TRBD2. Germline V gene sequence: CDR1 MDHEN, CDR2 SYDVKM. The CDR3 is 16 residues long. Trimming at V came to 6 bases and at J to 4 bases, leaving 11 bases not matched to a gene. The DNA for the CDR3 is TGTGCCAGCAGCTCGGCCGTGAGCGGGAGATACAATGAGCAGTTCTTC. As protein: CASSSAVSGRYNEQFF.

This clone was seen only a few times. The V and J genes are TRBV18 and TRBJ1-4; D gene ambiguous. This CDR3 has 15 amino acids. Deletions cut 3 bases from V and 0 bases from J, with 8 bases between. In germline, CDR1 is KGHSH, CDR2 LQKENI. The CDR3 region is CASSPPRSTNEKLFF. The CDR3 DNA sequence: TGTGCCAGCTCACCTCCCAGATCAACTAATGAAAAACTGTTTTTT. Variable domain in full (rest from reference TRBV18 and TRBJ1-4): NAGVMQNPRHLVRRRGQEARLRCSPMKGHSHVYWYRQLPEEGLKFMVYLQKENIIDESGMPKERFSAEFPKEGPSILRIQQVVRGDSAAYFCASSPPRSTNEKLFFGSGTQLSVL.

This chain connects TRBV11-2 to TRBJ2-3, with D unresolved. This CDR3 has 11 amino acids. V shed 3 bases and J shed 6 bases, with 4 bases lying between them. Germline V gives CDR1 SGHAT, CDR2 FQNNGV. The CDR3 spells CASSFGDTQYF. CDR3 sequence (DNA): TGTGCCAGCAGCTTCGGGGATACGCAGTATTTT. The entire variable domain, with the rest obtained from reference TRBV11-2 and TRBJ2-3, is as follows: EAGVAQSPRYKIIEKRQSVAFWCNPISGHATLYWYQQILGQGPKLLIQFQNNGVVDDSQLPKDRFSAERLKGVDSTLKIQPAKLEDSAVYLCASSFGDTQYFGPGTRLTVL.

This rearrangement joins TRBV11-2 to TRBJ1-1; no firm D call. The CDR3 is 12 residues long. The V gene lost 0 bases and the J gene lost 10 bases, with 9 bases spanning the gap. The germline CDR1 and CDR2 sequences are SGHAT and FQNNGV. The CDR3 sequence: CASSLESVGAFF. The CDR3 nucleotides read TGTGCCAGCAGCTTAGAGTCGGTTGGAGCTTTCTTT.

The chain has TRBV29-1 and TRBJ2-7; 8 bases agree with TRBD1. CDR1 and CDR2 (germline): SQVTM, ANQGSEA. The J segment lost 4 bases and the V segment lost 7 bases, leaving 6 bases of the junction unmatched. CDR3 length: 12 amino acids. The CDR3 nucleotides read TGCAGCGCAGGACAGGGAAAATACGAGCAGTACTTC. Its translation: CSAGQGKYEQYF.